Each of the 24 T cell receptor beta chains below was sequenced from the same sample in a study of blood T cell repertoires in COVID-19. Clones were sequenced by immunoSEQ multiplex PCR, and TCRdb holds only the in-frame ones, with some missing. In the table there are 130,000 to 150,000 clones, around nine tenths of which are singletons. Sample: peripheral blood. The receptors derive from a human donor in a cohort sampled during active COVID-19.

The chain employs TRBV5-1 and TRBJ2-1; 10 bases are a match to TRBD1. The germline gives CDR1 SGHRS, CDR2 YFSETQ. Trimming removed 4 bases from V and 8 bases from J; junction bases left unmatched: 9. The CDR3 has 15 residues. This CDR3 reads CASSVRGTGAHEQFF. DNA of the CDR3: TGCGCCAGCAGCGTACGCGGGACAGGGGCCCATGAGCAGTTCTTC.

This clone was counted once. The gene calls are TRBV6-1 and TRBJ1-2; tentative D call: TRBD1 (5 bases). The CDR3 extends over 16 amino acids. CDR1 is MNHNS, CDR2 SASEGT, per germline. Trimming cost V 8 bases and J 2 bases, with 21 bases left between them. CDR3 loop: CASRQGTYLLNYGYTF. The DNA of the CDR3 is TGTGCCAGCCGTCAAGGGACTTACCTACTAAACTATGGCTACACCTTC.

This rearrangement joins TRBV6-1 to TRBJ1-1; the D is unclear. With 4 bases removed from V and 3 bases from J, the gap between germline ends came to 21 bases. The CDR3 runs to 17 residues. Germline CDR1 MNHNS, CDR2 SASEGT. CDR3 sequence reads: CASSVLGGVWEDTEAFF. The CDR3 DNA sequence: TGTGCCAGCAGTGTTCTAGGCGGAGTATGGGAGGACACTGAAGCTTTCTTT.

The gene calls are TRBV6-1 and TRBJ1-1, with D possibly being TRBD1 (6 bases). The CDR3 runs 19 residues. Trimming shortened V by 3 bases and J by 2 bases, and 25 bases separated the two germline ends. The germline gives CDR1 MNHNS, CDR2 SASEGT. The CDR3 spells CASSDPGVGVWGQNTEAFF. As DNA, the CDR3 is TGTGCCAGCAGTGACCCCGGCGTGGGGGTGTGGGGGCAAAACACTGAAGCTTTCTTT.

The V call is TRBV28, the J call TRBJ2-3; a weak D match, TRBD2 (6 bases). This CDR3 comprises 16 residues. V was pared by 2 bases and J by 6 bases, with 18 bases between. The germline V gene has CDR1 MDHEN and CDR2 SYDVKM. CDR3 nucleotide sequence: TGTGCCAGCAGTTTAAATAGCGGTCCCCCGGGGGATACGCAGTATTTT. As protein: CASSLNSGPPGDTQYF.

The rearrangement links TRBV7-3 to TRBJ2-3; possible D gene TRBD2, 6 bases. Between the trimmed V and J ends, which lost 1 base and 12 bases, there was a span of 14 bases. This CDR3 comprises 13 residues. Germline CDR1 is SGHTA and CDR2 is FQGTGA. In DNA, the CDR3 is TGTGCCAGCAGCTTAATGTGGGGGGAACTACAGTATTTT. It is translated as CASSLMWGELQYF.

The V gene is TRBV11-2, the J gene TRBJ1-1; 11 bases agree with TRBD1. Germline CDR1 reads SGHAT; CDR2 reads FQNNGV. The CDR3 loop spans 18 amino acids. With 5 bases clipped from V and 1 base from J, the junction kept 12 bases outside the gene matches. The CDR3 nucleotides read TGTGCCAGCAGCCCGAGGGGGGACAGGGGGTGGGCGAACACTGAAGCTTTCTTT. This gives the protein CASSPRGDRGWANTEAFF.

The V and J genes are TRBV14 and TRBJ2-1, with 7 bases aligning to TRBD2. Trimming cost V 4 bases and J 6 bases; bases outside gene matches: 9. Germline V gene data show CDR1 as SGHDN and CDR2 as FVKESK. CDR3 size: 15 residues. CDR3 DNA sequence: TGTGCCAGCAGCCTCCTGGGCGGGAGTAGCAATGAGCAGTTCTTC. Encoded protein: CASSLLGGSSNEQFF.

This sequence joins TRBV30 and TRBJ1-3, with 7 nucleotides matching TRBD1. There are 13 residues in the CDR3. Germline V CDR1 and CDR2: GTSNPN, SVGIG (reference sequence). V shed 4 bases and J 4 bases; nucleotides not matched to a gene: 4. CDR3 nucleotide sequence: TGTGCCTGGAAAATAGGGGGCGGAAACACCATATATTTT. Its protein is CAWKIGGGNTIYF.

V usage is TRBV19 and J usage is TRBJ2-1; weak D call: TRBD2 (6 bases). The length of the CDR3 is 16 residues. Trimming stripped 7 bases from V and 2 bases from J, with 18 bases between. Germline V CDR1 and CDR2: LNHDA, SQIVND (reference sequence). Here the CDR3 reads CASTRGITRAYNEQFF. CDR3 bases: TGTGCCAGTACCCGGGGGATCACCCGTGCCTACAATGAGCAGTTCTTC.

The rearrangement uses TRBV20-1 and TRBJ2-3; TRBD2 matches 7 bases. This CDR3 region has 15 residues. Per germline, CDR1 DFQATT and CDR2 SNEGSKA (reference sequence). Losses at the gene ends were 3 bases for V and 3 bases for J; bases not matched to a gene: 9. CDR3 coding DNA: TGCAGTGCTAGTCGGGCGGGAGAATCTACAGATACGCAGTATTTT. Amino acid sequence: CSASRAGESTDTQYF.

The chain's CDR3 is CASKPGGTYGEKLFF. The CDR3 nucleotides read TGTGCCAGTAAACCTGGCGGGACTTATGGCGAAAAACTGTTTTTT. The chain links TRBV19 to TRBJ1-4; TRBD1 might be the D (5 bases). The V gene lost 7 bases and the J gene lost 8 bases, with 20 bases spanning the gap. From germline, CDR1 is LNHDA and CDR2 SQIVND (reference sequence). This CDR3 contains 15 residues.

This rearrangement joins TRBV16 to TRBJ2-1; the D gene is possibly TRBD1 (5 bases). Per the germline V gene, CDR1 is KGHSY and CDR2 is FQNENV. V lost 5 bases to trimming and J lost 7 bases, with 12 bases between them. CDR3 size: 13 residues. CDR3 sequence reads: CASSVTRGNEQFF. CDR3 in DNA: TGTGCCAGCAGCGTAACAAGGGGTAATGAGCAGTTCTTC.

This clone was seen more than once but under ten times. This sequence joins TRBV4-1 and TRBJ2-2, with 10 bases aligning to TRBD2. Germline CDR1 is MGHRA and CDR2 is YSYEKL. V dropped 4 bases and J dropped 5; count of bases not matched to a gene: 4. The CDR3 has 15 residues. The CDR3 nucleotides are TGCGCCAGCAGCCCGAGCGGGGGGGCTACCGGGGAGCTGTTTTTT. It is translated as CASSPSGGATGELFF.

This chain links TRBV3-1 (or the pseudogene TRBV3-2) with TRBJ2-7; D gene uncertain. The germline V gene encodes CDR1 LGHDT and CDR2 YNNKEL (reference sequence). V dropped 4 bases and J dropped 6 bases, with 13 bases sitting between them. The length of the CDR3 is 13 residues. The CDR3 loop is CASSLTSGLEQYF. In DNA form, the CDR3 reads TGTGCCAGCAGCCTTACATCAGGCCTCGAGCAGTACTTC.

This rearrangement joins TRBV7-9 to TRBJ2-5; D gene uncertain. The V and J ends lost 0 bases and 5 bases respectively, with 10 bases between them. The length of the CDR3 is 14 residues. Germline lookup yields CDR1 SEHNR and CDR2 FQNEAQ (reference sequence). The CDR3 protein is CASSLAGEEETQYF. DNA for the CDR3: TGTGCCAGCAGCTTAGCGGGTGAGGAGGAGACCCAGTACTTC.

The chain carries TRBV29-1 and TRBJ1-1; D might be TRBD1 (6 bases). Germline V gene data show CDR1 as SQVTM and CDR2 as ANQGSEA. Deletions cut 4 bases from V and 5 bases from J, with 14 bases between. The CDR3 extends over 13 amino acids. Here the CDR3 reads CSVGAGVFTEAFF. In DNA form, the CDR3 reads TGCAGCGTTGGGGCAGGGGTGTTTACTGAAGCTTTCTTT.

CDR3 coding DNA: TGTGCCAGCAGCTTGAGCAATACCTACGAGCAGTACTTC. Amino acids: CASSLSNTYEQYF. The chain joins TRBV5-4 to TRBJ2-7; D is unclear. Germline V gene data show CDR1 as SGHNT and CDR2 as YYREEE (reference sequence). V dropped 1 base and J dropped 2 bases, with 7 bases sitting between them. This CDR3 comprises 13 residues.

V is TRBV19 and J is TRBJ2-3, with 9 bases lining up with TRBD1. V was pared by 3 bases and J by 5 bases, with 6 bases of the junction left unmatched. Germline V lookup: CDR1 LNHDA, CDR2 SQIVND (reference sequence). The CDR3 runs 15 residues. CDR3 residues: CASSIRTGEGDTQYF. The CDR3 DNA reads TGTGCCAGTAGTATCAGGACAGGGGAAGGAGATACGCAGTATTTT. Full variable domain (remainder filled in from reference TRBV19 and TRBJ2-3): DGGITQSPKYLFRKEGQNVTLSCEQNLNHDAMYWYRQDPGQGLRLIYYSQIVNDFQKGDIAEGYSVSREKKESFPLTVTSAQKNPTAFYLCASSIRTGEGDTQYFGPGTRLTVL.

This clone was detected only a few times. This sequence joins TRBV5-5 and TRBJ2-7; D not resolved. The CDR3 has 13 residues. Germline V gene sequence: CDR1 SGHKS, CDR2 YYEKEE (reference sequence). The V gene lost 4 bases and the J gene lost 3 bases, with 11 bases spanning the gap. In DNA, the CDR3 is TGTGCCAGCAGCCAAGAACGGAGCTACGAGCAGTACTTC. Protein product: CASSQERSYEQYF.

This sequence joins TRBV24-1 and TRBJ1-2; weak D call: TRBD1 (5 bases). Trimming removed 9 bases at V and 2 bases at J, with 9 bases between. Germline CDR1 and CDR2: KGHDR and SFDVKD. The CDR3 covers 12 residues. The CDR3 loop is CATSGGNYGYTF. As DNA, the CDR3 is TGTGCCACCTCCGGGGGGAACTATGGCTACACCTTC.

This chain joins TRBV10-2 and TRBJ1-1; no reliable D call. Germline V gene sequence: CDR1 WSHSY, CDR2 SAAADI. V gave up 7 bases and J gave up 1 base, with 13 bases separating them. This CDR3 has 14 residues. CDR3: CASKRGVWNTEAFF. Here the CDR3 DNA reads TGCGCCAGCAAAAGAGGAGTGTGGAACACTGAAGCTTTCTTT.

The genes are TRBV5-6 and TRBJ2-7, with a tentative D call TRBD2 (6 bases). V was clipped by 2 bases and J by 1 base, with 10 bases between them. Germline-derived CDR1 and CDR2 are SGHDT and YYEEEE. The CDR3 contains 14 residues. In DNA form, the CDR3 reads TGTGCCAGCAGCTTATCGGGGGTATCCTACGAGCAGTACTTC. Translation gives CASSLSGVSYEQYF.

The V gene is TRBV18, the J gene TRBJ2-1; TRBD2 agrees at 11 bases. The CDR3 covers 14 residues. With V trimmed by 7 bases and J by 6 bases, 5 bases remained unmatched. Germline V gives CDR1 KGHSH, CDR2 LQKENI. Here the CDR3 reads CASFPSGGFNEQFF. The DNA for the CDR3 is TGTGCCAGCTTCCCTAGCGGGGGGTTCAATGAGCAGTTCTTC.